This T cell receptor beta chain was observed in a study of T-cell reconstitution after alpha-beta-depleted transplantation in children. Trimming removed 6 bases at V and 0 bases at J, with 11 bases between. The CDR3 contains 14 residues. Germline CDR1 reads LNHDA; CDR2 reads SQIVND (reference sequence). General observations from the study: Several hundred rapidly expanded clones from non-depleted graft cells reportedly supplied alpha-beta T cells about two months post-transplant. Surviving recipient T cells and thymic progenitors accounted for the high day-60 TCRbeta diversity observed in some patients. At the one-year point after transplant, T-cell counts and TCRbeta diversity were found to come mostly from T cells that had been newly produced.

This clonotype turned up a few times. As yet, its antigen is unknown. Unique molecular identifiers featured in how the TCRbeta library was prepared. TCRdb re-called the PCR reads through MiXCR, storing one row per CDR3 protein. The sample records approximately 800,000 distinct CDR3 sequences, 15% to 20% being singletons. The material was PBMCs, mostly from graft donor cells, obtained 360 days after TCRalphabeta/CD19-depleted stem cell transplant. This chain connects TRBV19 to TRBJ1-1; D remains unclear. The clonotype was recovered from a male patient between 5 and 17 years old who had a stem cell transplant for acute lymphoblastic leukemia, so the T cells may come from the graft donor. The CDR3 region has the DNA TGTGCCAGTAGGACGGGTATCTTGAACACTGAAGCTTTCTTT. It encodes CASRTGILNTEAFF.